One and the same sample provided the 26 T cell receptor beta chains below, sequenced in a study of T-cell reconstitution after alpha-beta-depleted transplantation in children. For TCRbeta, the library was prepared with unique molecular identifiers. MiXCR, run by TCRdb on the PCR reads, gives a single entry per CDR3 protein. The sample comprises about 240,000 distinct CDR3 sequences, more than 20% of which are singletons, and about 2.8% rests with the top ten. Sequencing was performed on PBMCs, taken before TCRalphabeta/CD19-depleted stem cell transplant. These receptors were taken from a girl aged 2-10 years with Fanconi anemia, due to receive a stem cell transplant.

This clonotype was found a few times. This chain connects TRBV20-1 to TRBJ2-1; no reliable D call. The V end was cut by 6 bases, the J end by 4 bases, with 10 bases between. The germline V gene has CDR1 DFQATT and CDR2 SNEGSKA (reference sequence). The CDR3 consists of 12 residues. The CDR3 nucleotides read TGCAGTGCCCCCCGATCATACAATGAGCAGTTCTTC. The encoded protein is CSAPRSYNEQFF.

This clonotype has at least ten counts. The gene calls are TRBV20-1 and TRBJ2-3, with D possibly being TRBD1 (6 bases). V lost 4 bases to trimming and J lost 6 bases, with 11 bases between them. The CDR3 extends over 12 amino acids. Germline V gives CDR1 DFQATT, CDR2 SNEGSKA (reference sequence). This CDR3 reads CSAIGGMDTQYF. The CDR3 DNA follows: TGCAGTGCTATAGGGGGAATGGATACGCAGTATTTT.

The V gene is TRBV5-1, the J gene TRBJ2-2; D is unclear. CDR1 is SGHRS and CDR2 is YFSETQ in the germline V gene. Trimming cost V 5 bases and J 1 base, with 9 bases left between them. The CDR3 runs to 14 residues. The CDR3 region is CASSGPMNTGELFF. CDR3 nucleotide sequence: TGCGCCAGCAGTGGACCAATGAACACCGGGGAGCTGTTTTTT.

This sequence joins TRBV2 and TRBJ2-1, with 10 nucleotides matching TRBD2. The CDR3 runs 14 residues. The germline CDR1 and CDR2 sequences are SNHLY and FYNNEI. V trimming: 6 bases; J trimming: 4 bases; junction bases outside the gene matches: 3. CDR3 DNA: TGTGCCAGCAGCGTACTAGCGGGGTACAATGAGCAGTTCTTC. It codes for CASSVLAGYNEQFF.

The table lists this clonotype with a few counts. This chain connects TRBV20-1 to TRBJ1-5; maybe TRBD1 (5 bases). The CDR3 spans 13 residues. Deletions cut 1 base from V and 6 bases from J, with 10 bases between. Germline V gene lookup returns CDR1 DFQATT and CDR2 SNEGSKA (reference sequence). The CDR3 DNA reads as TGCAGTGCTAGAGTCAGGGTCGGTCAGCCCCAGCATTTT. Amino acids: CSARVRVGQPQHF.

This clonotype was observed a handful of times. V is TRBV20-1 and J is TRBJ2-5; D perhaps matches TRBD1 (5 bases). V was shortened by 1 base and J by 3 bases, with 12 bases between the two germline ends. This CDR3 has 14 amino acids. Germline V CDR1 and CDR2: DFQATT, SNEGSKA (reference sequence). CDR3 in DNA: TGCAGTGCTAGAGTAGCAGGGTTGGAAGAGACCCAGTACTTC. Its translation: CSARVAGLEETQYF.

V gene TRBV7-2 combines with J gene TRBJ2-5; 7 positions agree with TRBD2. CDR1 is SGHTA, CDR2 FQGNSA, per germline. The CDR3 has 15 residues. V lost 2 bases, J lost 0 bases, and 3 bases stayed unmatched. CDR3 sequence reads: CASSLMGGYQETQYF. The CDR3 DNA reads TGTGCCAGCAGCTTAATGGGGGGGTACCAAGAGACCCAGTACTTC.

The chain is built from TRBV7-2 and TRBJ2-7, with D possibly TRBD2 on 6 matching bases. V lost 5 bases, J lost 1 base, and 9 bases lay in between. The CDR3 covers 13 residues. Germline assignment: CDR1 SGHTA and CDR2 FQGNSA. DNA for the CDR3: TGTGCCAGCAGCGCCCGGGGGTCCTACGAGCAGTACTTC. Encoded protein: CASSARGSYEQYF.

The chain joins TRBV20-1 to TRBJ2-5; D might be TRBD2 (7 bases). Trimming removed 3 bases from V and 5 bases from J, with 16 bases in between. Germline V gene lookup returns CDR1 DFQATT and CDR2 SNEGSKA (reference sequence). The CDR3 is 14 residues long. The CDR3 nucleotides are TGCAGTGCTAGTAGGGGGGGCCCCTCCGAGACCCAGTACTTC. It encodes CSASRGGPSETQYF.

The chain recombines TRBV20-1 with TRBJ2-1; a weak D match, TRBD2 (6 bases). Germline V gives CDR1 DFQATT, CDR2 SNEGSKA (reference sequence). Trimming removed 3 bases at V and 1 base at J, with 13 bases between. This CDR3 spans 15 amino acids. CDR3 amino acids: CSASSGGESYNEQFF. The CDR3 nucleotides are TGCAGTGCTAGCTCAGGAGGGGAGTCCTACAATGAGCAGTTCTTC.

The chain recombines TRBV10-3 with TRBJ2-7; TRBD2 matches at 10 bases. There are 13 residues in the CDR3. CDR1 and CDR2 (germline): ENHRY, SYGVKD. The junction had 6 bases not matched to a gene; V was cut back by 6 bases and J by 7 bases. The CDR3 DNA follows: TGTGCCATCAGCCTAGCGGGAGTTGGAGAGCAGTACTTC. It encodes CAISLAGVGEQYF.

V is TRBV29-1 and J is TRBJ2-7; 10 bases align to TRBD1. Germline CDR1 and CDR2: SQVTM and ANQGSEA. This CDR3 contains 13 residues. The V gene end was trimmed by 5 bases and the J gene end by 3 bases; junction bases not matched to a gene: 4. The CDR3 here is CSVWDRGVYEQYF. CDR3 in DNA: TGCAGCGTTTGGGACAGGGGAGTCTACGAGCAGTACTTC.

This clonotype turned up a few times. V is TRBV29-1 and J is TRBJ2-3; 7 positions agree with TRBD2. Germline V gives CDR1 SQVTM, CDR2 ANQGSEA. V shed 5 bases and J 0 bases; nucleotides not matched to a gene: 2. The CDR3 totals 13 residues. The CDR3 DNA sequence: TGCAGCGTTCACGGGAGGAGCACAGATACGCAGTATTTT. It translates to CSVHGRSTDTQYF.

V and J are TRBV29-1 and TRBJ2-7, with a tentative D call TRBD1 (8 bases). Trimming cost V 4 bases and J 3 bases, with 19 bases left between them. CDR3 length: 15 amino acids. Germline CDR1 reads SQVTM; CDR2 reads ANQGSEA. Here the CDR3 reads CSVAGIQGGIYEQYF. The CDR3 DNA reads TGCAGCGTTGCTGGGATACAGGGGGGGATCTACGAGCAGTACTTC.

This clonotype was counted many times. V and J are TRBV29-1 and TRBJ2-6; no firm D call. V gave up 4 bases and J gave up 2 bases, with 3 bases separating them. The CDR3 totals 12 residues. Germline loops: CDR1 SQVTM, CDR2 ANQGSEA. The CDR3 nucleotides are TGCAGCGTTGCAACTGGGGCCAACGTCCTGACTTTC. Translated: CSVATGANVLTF.

This clonotype was seen ten or more times. J is TRBJ2-2 and V is TRBV20-1; 8 bases are a match to TRBD2. V dropped 6 bases and J dropped 6; count of bases not matched to a gene: 3. The CDR3 extends over 12 amino acids. Per germline, CDR1 DFQATT and CDR2 SNEGSKA (reference sequence). CDR3 in DNA: TGCAGTGCGCGACTAGCGTCCGGGGAGCTGTTTTTT. It codes for CSARLASGELFF.

The rearrangement links TRBV29-1 to TRBJ2-5, with a tentative D call TRBD1 (5 bases). This CDR3 is built from 12 residues. Germline CDR1 SQVTM, CDR2 ANQGSEA. CDR3 residues: CRETDPRFTQYF. In DNA form, the CDR3 reads TGCAGAGAGACAGATCCAAGGTTTACCCAGTACTTC.

This clonotype has ten or more counts. This chain uses TRBV20-1 with TRBJ1-2, with D perhaps TRBD1 (5 bases). Germline-derived CDR1 and CDR2 are DFQATT and SNEGSKA (reference sequence). The CDR3 length is 14 residues. Trimming left V 3 bases short and J 3 bases short, with 14 bases between. The CDR3, as DNA: TGCAGTGCTAGCGGCTTCAGGGAACACTATGGCTACACCTTC. It yields the protein CSASGFREHYGYTF.

The chain combines TRBV6-5 with TRBJ2-3, with D perhaps matching TRBD2 (6 bases). V lost 2 bases, J lost 3 bases, and 15 bases lay in between. Germline CDR1 MNHEY, CDR2 SVGAGI. CDR3 length equals 16 residues. The CDR3, as DNA: TGTGCCAGCAGTTACCTTCTGGCGGGAATAACAGATACGCAGTATTTT. It yields the protein CASSYLLAGITDTQYF.

The chain uses TRBV24-1 and TRBJ2-6, with D uncertain. The CDR3 is 16 amino acids. CDR1 and CDR2 (germline): KGHDR, SFDVKD. The V and J ends lost 5 bases and 0 bases respectively, with 10 bases between them. CDR3 loop: CATSVETPSGANVLTF. The CDR3 nucleotides read TGTGCCACCAGTGTTGAGACCCCCTCTGGGGCCAACGTCCTGACTTTC.

By proportion, this clonotype is medium-sized. The chain has TRBV18 and TRBJ2-1, with D possibly matching TRBD1 (6 bases). CDR3 length equals 16 residues. The germline V and J ends were trimmed by 4 bases and 8 bases, with 21 bases remaining between them. Germline loops: CDR1 KGHSH, CDR2 LQKENI. The DNA of the CDR3 is TGTGCCAGCTCACTCACCACAGGGTTAGGGGCCCATGAGCAGTTCTTC. It specifies CASSLTTGLGAHEQFF.

V and J are TRBV25-1 and TRBJ2-7, with TRBD1 identical over 10 bases. The germline gives CDR1 MGHDK, CDR2 SYGVNS. V was clipped by 7 bases and J by 5 bases; unmatched bases: 5. There are 13 residues in the CDR3. CDR3 DNA: TGTGCCAGCAACTCGGACAGGGGGGACGAGCAGTACTTC. Translation gives CASNSDRGDEQYF.

This clonotype appeared many times. This chain joins TRBV12-3 or TRBV12-4 and TRBJ2-7, with D perhaps TRBD1 (6 bases). The V end was cut by 2 bases, the J end by 9 bases, with 14 bases between. This CDR3 contains 13 residues. This chain's CDR3 is CASSLFTGQGQYF. The CDR3 coding sequence is TGTGCCAGCAGTTTATTCACAGGGCAAGGGCAGTACTTC.

The V call is TRBV27, the J call TRBJ2-2; 7 bases fit TRBD2. This CDR3 is built from 17 residues. The V segment lost 8 bases and the J segment 6 bases; nucleotides outside the gene matches: 18. Germline values: CDR1 MNHEY, CDR2 SMNVEV (reference sequence). CDR3 residues: CASLPWSGAGQAGELFF. CDR3 nucleotide sequence: TGTGCCAGCCTGCCTTGGAGCGGGGCAGGGCAAGCCGGGGAGCTGTTTTTT.

The J gene is TRBJ2-2, the V gene TRBV19; possibly TRBD2 for D (6 bases). This CDR3 contains 12 residues. Trimming stripped 6 bases from V and 6 bases from J, with 8 bases between. Germline V gene lookup returns CDR1 LNHDA and CDR2 SQIVND (reference sequence). CDR3 residues: CASRGGPGELFF. The CDR3 DNA reads TGTGCCAGTAGAGGAGGGCCCGGGGAGCTGTTTTTT.

This clonotype showed up many times. V and J are TRBV20-1 and TRBJ2-7; TRBD1 agrees at 8 bases. In germline, CDR1 is DFQATT, CDR2 SNEGSKA (reference sequence). Trimming cost V 4 bases and J 4 bases; bases outside gene matches: 9. The CDR3 runs 14 residues. CDR3 sequence (DNA): TGCAGTGCTATGGACAGGGCATCAAATTACGAGCAGTACTTC. It translates to CSAMDRASNYEQYF.